This T cell receptor (beta chain) was sequenced for a study of memory CD4+ T cells and cytomegalovirus serostatus. Findings and limits, study-wide: The CMV-associated TCR signature appears largely within the CD4+ memory repertoire.

The CDR3 runs to 16 residues. The germline CDR1 and CDR2 sequences are SGHRS and YFSETQ. The trim removed 0 bases at V and 2 bases at J, leaving 6 bases unmatched. The table came from immunoSEQ multiplex PCR; TCRdb's copy has only in-frame clones and leaves some out. The repertoire includes 54,000 or so clones, 81% of them detected once, and around 1% sits in the top ten. The sort gate was single viable CD3+CD4+CD8-CD45RO+ cells for memory CD4+ T cells. Serum IgG to CMV pp150, pp28, p38 and p52 defined serostatus. Turning to this clone: What it binds is not known.

This receptor was taken from an adult in good health and CMV-seronegative. The gene calls are TRBV5-1 and TRBJ2-3; 7 positions agree with TRBD2. Sequencing was carried out using memory CD4+ T cells from blood. The CDR3 reads CASSLAQRGATDTQYF. DNA of the CDR3: TGCGCCAGCAGCTTGGCCCAGCGGGGTGCCACAGATACGCAGTATTTT.